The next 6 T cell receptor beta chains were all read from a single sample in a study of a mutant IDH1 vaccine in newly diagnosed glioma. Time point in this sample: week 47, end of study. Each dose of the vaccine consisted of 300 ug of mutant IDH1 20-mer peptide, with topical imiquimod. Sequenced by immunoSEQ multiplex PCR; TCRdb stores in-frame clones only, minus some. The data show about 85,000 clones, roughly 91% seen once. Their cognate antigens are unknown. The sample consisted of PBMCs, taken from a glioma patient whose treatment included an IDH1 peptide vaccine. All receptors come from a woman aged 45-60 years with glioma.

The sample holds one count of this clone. The CDR3 DNA reads as TGTGCCAGCAGCCTGACTAGCGGGAGACGCAATGAGCAGTTCTTC. Protein: CASSLTSGRRNEQFF. This chain joins TRBV7-9 and TRBJ2-1, with TRBD2 matching 12 bases. The CDR3 extends over 15 amino acids. The trim removed 5 bases at V and 6 bases at J, leaving 5 bases unmatched. Germline V CDR1 and CDR2: SEHNR, FQNEAQ (reference sequence).

CDR3 in DNA: TGTGCCAGCTCACCAGGACTAGCGGGAGTGGACATTCAGTACTTC. This translates into CASSPGLAGVDIQYF. This chain uses TRBV18 with TRBJ2-4; 13 positions match TRBD2. The CDR3 sequence is 15 residues long. The V segment lost 2 bases and the J segment 8 bases; nucleotides outside the gene matches: 3. From germline, CDR1 is KGHSH and CDR2 LQKENI.

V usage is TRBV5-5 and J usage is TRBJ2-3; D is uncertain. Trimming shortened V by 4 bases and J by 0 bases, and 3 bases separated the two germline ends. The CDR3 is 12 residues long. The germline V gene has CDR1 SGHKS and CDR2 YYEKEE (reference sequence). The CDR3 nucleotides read TGTGCCAGCAGCGAAAGCACAGATACGCAGTATTTT. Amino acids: CASSESTDTQYF.

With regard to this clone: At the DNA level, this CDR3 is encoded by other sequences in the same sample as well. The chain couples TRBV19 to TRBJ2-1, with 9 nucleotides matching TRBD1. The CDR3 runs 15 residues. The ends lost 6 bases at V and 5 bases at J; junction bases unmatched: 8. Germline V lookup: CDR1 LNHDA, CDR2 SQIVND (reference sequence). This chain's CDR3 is CASSPNRGPDNEQFF. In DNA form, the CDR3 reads TGTGCCAGTAGCCCTAACAGGGGGCCGGACAATGAGCAGTTCTTC.

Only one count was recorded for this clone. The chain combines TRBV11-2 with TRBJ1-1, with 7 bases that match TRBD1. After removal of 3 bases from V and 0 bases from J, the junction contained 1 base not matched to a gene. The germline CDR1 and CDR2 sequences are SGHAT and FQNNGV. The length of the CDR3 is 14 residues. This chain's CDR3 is CASSLTGLNTEAFF. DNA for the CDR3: TGTGCCAGCAGCTTGACAGGGTTGAACACTGAAGCTTTCTTT.

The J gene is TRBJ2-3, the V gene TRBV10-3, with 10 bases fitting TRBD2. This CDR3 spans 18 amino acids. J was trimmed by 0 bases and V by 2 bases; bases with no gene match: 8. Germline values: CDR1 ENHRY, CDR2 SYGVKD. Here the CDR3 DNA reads TGTGCCATCAGTGAGACCCTAGCGGGAGAGTCTAGCACAGATACGCAGTATTTT. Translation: CAISETLAGESSTDTQYF.